The next 12 T cell receptor beta chains were all read from a single sample in a study of post-analysis software for immune sequencing data. General study results and limits: In patients, five or six TRBV segments were more frequent than in controls, with TRBV5-6, TRBV5-1 and TRBV20-1 among them.

Libraries were made from TCR beta cDNA, and they carried unique molecular identifiers. TCRdb re-analysed the PCR reads in MiXCR, keeping a single row per CDR3 protein. The profile shows fewer than 850,000 distinct CDR3 sequences, about 32% of them singletons. Which antigens these TCRs recognize remains unknown. The sample consisted of blood. These receptors were obtained from a girl under 18 with multiple sclerosis.

The rearrangement joins TRBV20-1 to TRBJ1-1, with 7 bases that match TRBD1. The germline gives CDR1 DFQATT, CDR2 SNEGSKA (reference sequence). This CDR3 is 15 amino acids long. Trimming at V came to 4 bases and at J to 3 bases, leaving 11 bases not matched to a gene. The CDR3 region has the DNA TGCAGTGCTAAGGGGGCAGGGGCAGGGGACACTGAAGCTTTCTTT. It yields the protein CSAKGAGAGDTEAFF.

This clonotype was observed a handful of times. This rearrangement joins TRBV4-2 to TRBJ2-5; 8 positions agree with TRBD1. The CDR3 is made up of 15 amino acids. Per the germline V gene, CDR1 is LGHNA and CDR2 is YNFKEQ. Losses at the gene ends were 4 bases for V and 1 base for J; bases not matched to a gene: 5. CDR3 sequence reads: CASSRRQGSQETQYF. In nucleotides, the CDR3 is TGTGCCAGCAGCCGAAGACAGGGGTCCCAAGAGACCCAGTACTTC.

This clonotype was observed a few times. The V and J genes are TRBV7-9 and TRBJ1-2, with D perhaps TRBD1 (5 bases). With 1 base removed from V and 4 bases from J, the gap between germline ends came to 13 bases. This CDR3 is 15 amino acids long. Germline V lookup: CDR1 SEHNR, CDR2 FQNEAQ (reference sequence). CDR3 nucleotides: TGTGCCAGCAGCTTAGGCACAGGCGGAGTCTATGGCTACACCTTC. It specifies CASSLGTGGVYGYTF.

V is TRBV5-5 and J is TRBJ2-3, with a possible D match to TRBD1 (7 bases). CDR3 size: 17 residues. Looked up from germline, CDR1 is SGHKS and CDR2 is YYEKEE (reference sequence). V was pared by 4 bases and J by 5 bases, with 23 bases between. This CDR3 is CASSPQTRGPLRDTQYF. The CDR3 DNA reads as TGTGCCAGCAGCCCCCAGACTAGGGGGCCCCTGAGAGATACGCAGTATTTT.

The chain carries TRBV9 and TRBJ2-1; D not certain. The ends were cut back, 4 bases at V and 5 bases at J, with 10 bases in the middle. Per germline, CDR1 SGDLS and CDR2 YYNGEE. The CDR3 contains 13 residues. This chain's CDR3 is CASSPRVDNEQFF. CDR3 nucleotides: TGTGCCAGCAGCCCACGGGTCGACAATGAGCAGTTCTTC.

This clonotype has ten or more counts. This chain uses TRBV12-3 or TRBV12-4 with TRBJ2-4; D call uncertain. V was clipped by 0 bases and J by 0 bases, with 9 bases between them. CDR3 length equals 16 residues. CDR3 sequence reads: CASSLAFRLAKNIQYF. The CDR3, as DNA: TGTGCCAGCAGTTTAGCGTTTCGGCTAGCCAAAAACATTCAGTACTTC.

The V gene is TRBV5-1, the J gene TRBJ2-3; D gene uncertain. The CDR3 totals 13 residues. Trimming took 1 base from V and 6 from J, leaving 9 bases between them. Per the germline V gene, CDR1 is SGHRS and CDR2 is YFSETQ. CDR3 in amino acids: CASSLRVGDTQYF. The CDR3 bases are TGCGCCAGCAGCTTGAGGGTCGGCGATACGCAGTATTTT.

This chain links TRBV4-1 with TRBJ1-4; D gene ambiguous. The CDR3 runs 13 residues. Trimming removed 1 base at V and 8 bases at J, with 8 bases between. Germline loops: CDR1 MGHRA, CDR2 YSYEKL. The CDR3 region is CASSQVWEEKLFF. The CDR3 DNA reads as TGCGCCAGCAGCCAAGTATGGGAGGAAAAACTGTTTTTT.

The rearrangement links TRBV20-1 to TRBJ2-1; D may be TRBD2 (7 bases). Gene TRBJ2-7 matches the end of the DNA better, so the J call may be wrong. Germline assignment: CDR1 DFQATT and CDR2 SNEGSKA (reference sequence). This CDR3 has 10 residues. The CDR3 spells CSVRGGEQYF. For the CDR3, the DNA is TGCAGTGTTAGGGGGGGTGAGCAGTACTTC.

This clonotype was seen only a few times. The chain combines TRBV25-1 with TRBJ2-3, with D perhaps TRBD2 (6 bases). Germline CDR1 MGHDK, CDR2 SYGVNS. V was shortened by 1 base and J by 2 bases, with 13 bases between the two germline ends. CDR3 length: 16 amino acids. CDR3: CASSESRQDYTDTQYF. The CDR3 nucleotides are TGTGCCAGCAGTGAATCGCGGCAGGACTACACAGATACGCAGTATTTT.

This clonotype was observed a few times. V usage is TRBV6-1 and J usage is TRBJ1-2; possibly TRBD1 for D (5 bases). The CDR3 contains 15 residues. The V end lost 3 bases, the J end lost 10 bases, and 21 bases lay between the germline ends. Per germline, CDR1 MNHNS and CDR2 SASEGT. CDR3: CASSESPETGTVYTF. The CDR3 nucleotides are TGTGCCAGCAGTGAGAGCCCCGAAACGGGGACGGTCTACACCTTC.

CDR3 sequence: CASSLASPHTQYF. The CDR3 bases are TGTGCCAGCAGTTTAGCGAGCCCGCATACGCAGTATTTT. The chain joins TRBV28 to TRBJ2-3; D unclear. Germline V gives CDR1 MDHEN, CDR2 SYDVKM. The CDR3 covers 13 residues. Trimming stripped 2 bases from V and 7 bases from J, with 10 bases between.